This T cell receptor beta chain was sequenced in a study of CD8+ T cells in alopecia areata. Study-wide background: Treated patients' severity was scored by percentage of affected scalp area. Study results and limitations: Among patients, TCR sharing was less clear than in mice, a difference possibly due in part to HLA diversity in the patient population.

Treatment defined: oral pan-JAK inhibitor, 5-10 mg twice daily. The CDR3 has 14 residues. Germline values: CDR1 ENHRY, CDR2 SYGVKD. The J segment lost 7 bases and the V segment lost 6 bases, leaving 8 bases of the junction unmatched. At least ten counts were recorded for this clone. Its antigen is not known. RNA extraction and reverse transcription yielded cDNA as sequencing template. Some clones are missing from TCRdb's copy, which holds only in-frame ones; the method was immunoSEQ multiplex PCR. The sample gives roughly 200,000 clones, less than 50% of which show up once; roughly 2.6% is in the top ten.

The chain is built from TRBV10-3 and TRBJ1-4, with 7 bases identical to TRBD1. Material: CD4+ T cells sorted from blood, obtained around week 36, from a patient treated with tofacitinib. The source is a human donor with alopecia areata. CDR3 loop: CAIRDEGAGEKLFF. CDR3 DNA: TGTGCCATCAGGGACGAGGGGGCTGGTGAAAAACTGTTTTTT.